The TCR beta chain under discussion was sequenced for a study of T cells after posttransplantation cyclophosphamide (dated by TCRdb to about 2016). About the full investigation: T cell repertoire reconstitution was tracked by TRB sequencing after myeloablative bone marrow transplantation in which posttransplantation cyclophosphamide was used as GVHD prophylaxis. TRA and TRB clonality were tightly correlated in eight to ten samples, so subsequent TCR analyses focused on TRB only. Public TRB sequences were checked against a database of over 3,500 sequences associated with responses to pathogens, tumor antigens, self-antigens and alloantigens. Up to 3 additional blood samples from 2 to 5.2 years after transplant were also TRB-sequenced in 3 patients, as was pretransplant blood from a handful of patients. Blood from every one of the 30 to 40 PTCy patients who had 1-year posttransplant specimens underwent TRB sequencing. Antigen receptor sequencing covered samples from 30 to 45 PTCy-treated patients and about 17 of their related bone marrow donors.

TRB sequencing used genomic DNA with the immunoSEQ assay at survey resolution or the hsTCRB kit. Processing in the source paper ran as follows. Initial read processing used immunoSEQ software, and repertoire analyses used the LymphoSeq R package. For each TRB dataset, clonality was calculated as 1 minus normalized Shannon entropy, and the Gini coefficient was computed as well. To infer phenotypes in unsorted samples, TRB sequences from sorted subsets of the recipient or donor were mapped onto unsorted samples from the same recipient. As stored in TCRdb, this immuneACCESS dataset retains in-frame rearrangements with V and J assigned. A fraction of the clones does not appear; measured against another copy, unresolved V genes explain less than half of the discrepancy, and the remainder lacks a known reason. V, J and clone size derive from that table, while D and trimming were established from the DNA sequence. In all, the sample holds some 34,000 clones, and about 77% of those were seen once. The ten largest make up roughly 8.3% of the sample.

Notes on this clone: The antigen it recognizes is unknown. No base quality information exists; no much larger clone differs at one position.

Read against the paper, the sample's treatment or condition label means: high-dose cyclophosphamide on days +3 and +4 as single-agent GVHD prophylaxis. For conditioning, the PTCy patients got busulfan and fludarabine, then a related or unrelated marrow graft, followed by cyclophosphamide on days +3 and +4. PTCy-treated patients were drawn from a prospective multi-institutional clinical trial. Peripheral blood and bone marrow mononuclear cells were isolated by Ficoll-Hypaque density centrifugation and cryopreserved. CD4+ and CD8+ T cells, including naive and memory subsets, were sorted by FACS on a FACSAria II. Results and caveats for the whole study, not just this receptor: The TRB repertoires of T cells infiltrating skin or the GI tract showed only limited overlap with the TRB repertoires found in blood. Across approximately 45 patients, TRB clonality was highly associated with recipient CMV seropositivity and CMV reactivation, and PTCy diversity was similar to diversity in CNI/methotrexate controls. Donor-recipient similarity was low at 1-2 months but rose over the first year, and later blood repertoires were often dominated by donor CD8+ memory clones.

V is pared back by 3 bases and J by 1 base, with 9 bases lying between the germline termini. There are 14 amino acids in the CDR3, from cysteine to phenylalanine inclusive. The read is trimmed to its CDR3 DNA, 42 bases read in frame from base 1. CDR1 is given as KGHSH and CDR2 as LQKENI, both from the germline V gene. The receptor was isolated from a female patient aged 35-55 years who received an allogeneic stem cell transplant from a related donor, was CMV-positive, and had no GVHD. Where a transplant has occurred, the graft donor may have supplied some of the T cells. The starting material was CD4+ T cells sorted from blood, obtained roughly 250 weeks after a stem cell transplant with posttransplant cyclophosphamide. The chain couples TRBV18 to TRBJ1-1; tentative D gene TRBD1, with 5 bases matching. CDR3 reads: CASSPQGTNTEAFF. Here is the DNA: TGTGCCAGCTCACCTCAGGGAACGAACACTGAAGCTTTCTTT.